This note documents a single T cell receptor beta chain sequence. This specimen comes from a study of tumor-infiltrating lymphocytes in oesophageal squamous cell carcinoma. From germline, CDR1 is SGHTA and CDR2 FQGNSA. V lost 5 bases, J lost 3 bases, and 8 bases lay in between. There are 13 residues in the CDR3. TCRdb re-called the PCR reads with MiXCR, one entry per CDR3 protein. The repertoire holds some 10,000 distinct CDR3 sequences, with less than 65% as singletons. The clonotype was recovered from a male donor with esophageal squamous cell carcinoma. The chain combines TRBV7-2 with TRBJ2-1; D is perhaps TRBD1 (5 bases). Material: esophageal tumor tissue. CDR3 sequence: CASSIGHYNEQFF. The CDR3 bases are TGTGCCAGCAGCATAGGACACTACAATGAGCAGTTCTTC.